A single sample gave rise to the 15 T cell receptor beta chains below, sequenced in a study of shared clonotypes between healthy human individuals. The protocol was immunoSEQ multiplex PCR, while the TCRdb copy is restricted to in-frame clones and leaves out a portion. The repertoire includes 2 million to 2.5 million clones, around 95% of them detected once, and roughly 0.13% sits in the top ten. The sequencing sample was made of naive CD4+ T cells sorted from blood. The subset is: CD45RA+ positively selected. Receptor source: a man between 18 and 35 years old in good health.

V is TRBV10-3 and J is TRBJ2-2, with D perhaps matching TRBD1 (5 bases). The CDR3 contains 15 residues. Germline CDR1 and CDR2: ENHRY and SYGVKD. Trimming pared 3 bases from V and 5 bases from J, leaving 13 bases between. The CDR3 DNA is TGTGCCATCAGTGACCAGGTTGCAGGGACCGGGGAGCTGTTTTTT. Its protein is CAISDQVAGTGELFF.

The chain employs TRBV10-2 and TRBJ2-7; the D gene could be TRBD1 or TRBD2 (7 bases each). V dropped 6 bases and J dropped 7 bases, with 19 bases sitting between them. CDR1 is WSHSY, CDR2 SAAADI, per germline. The CDR3 sequence is 14 residues long. Written as DNA, the CDR3 is TGCGCCAGCAGGGAGGGAGGGAGGGGGCGTGAGCAGTACTTC. It translates to CASREGGRGREQYF.

The chain joins TRBV6-1 to TRBJ1-4, with 11 nucleotides matching TRBD1. After removal of 6 bases from V and 5 bases from J, the junction contained 2 bases not matched to a gene. This CDR3 contains 14 residues. Per germline, CDR1 MNHNS and CDR2 SASEGT. This CDR3 is CASRWTGGNEKLFF. CDR3 nucleotides: TGTGCCAGCAGGTGGACAGGGGGCAATGAAAAACTGTTTTTT.

The CDR3 region is CASSEGDNLYEQYF. The CDR3 bases are TGTGCCAGCAGTGAAGGGGACAACCTCTACGAGCAGTACTTC. The chain couples TRBV6-1 to TRBJ2-7, with D tentatively TRBD1 (6 bases). The germline V gene encodes CDR1 MNHNS and CDR2 SASEGT. The CDR3 extends over 14 amino acids. The V end lost 1 base, the J end lost 3 bases, and 10 bases lay between the germline ends.

This clone was counted once. The gene calls are TRBV7-9 and TRBJ1-2, with D possibly being TRBD1 (6 bases). The germline gives CDR1 SEHNR, CDR2 FQNEAQ (reference sequence). CDR3 length: 14 amino acids. Trimming stripped 5 bases from V and 4 bases from J, with 14 bases between. The CDR3 DNA reads as TGTGCCAGCAGCGCTGGACAGCAAGCCTATGGCTACACCTTC. Amino acids: CASSAGQQAYGYTF.

The chain employs TRBV7-2 and TRBJ2-5; no definite D call. Looked up from germline, CDR1 is SGHTA and CDR2 is FQGNSA. This CDR3 is 16 amino acids long. Trimming cost V 2 bases and J 2 bases, with 15 bases left between them. CDR3 coding DNA: TGTGCCAGCAGCTTATGGGGATCAAGGGTGCAAGAGACCCAGTACTTC. Its protein is CASSLWGSRVQETQYF.

This chain connects TRBV2 to TRBJ1-1; 10 bases agree with TRBD1. The CDR3 spans 15 residues. CDR1 SNHLY and CDR2 FYNNEI come from the germline V gene. With V trimmed by 4 bases and J by 4 bases, 6 bases remained unmatched. The CDR3 DNA is TGTGCCAGCAGTGGACAGGGGGCTAGGGGCACTGAAGCTTTCTTT. Translating it yields CASSGQGARGTEAFF.

The rearrangement joins TRBV7-2 to TRBJ1-2; 10 bases are a match to TRBD1. This CDR3 spans 14 amino acids. The germline V gene encodes CDR1 SGHTA and CDR2 FQGNSA. The ends lost 5 bases at V and 2 bases at J; junction bases unmatched: 2. The CDR3 is CASSRDRGNYGYTF. In nucleotides, the CDR3 is TGTGCCAGCAGCCGGGACAGGGGAAACTATGGCTACACCTTC.

This clone appeared a few times. One end of the junction fails to match germline, which may point to a read error. The rearrangement links TRBV5-6 to TRBJ1-2; tentative D call: TRBD1 (6 bases). This CDR3 contains 14 residues. Germline V gives CDR1 SGHDT, CDR2 YYEEEE. CDR3 region: CATSEQGQFYGYTF. As DNA, the CDR3 is TGTGCCACCAGCGAACAGGGCCAGTTCTATGGCTACACCTTC.

The genes are TRBV7-8 and TRBJ2-1; the match to TRBD2 covers 7 bases. J gave up 0 bases and V 2 bases, and 10 bases lay outside the gene matches. Germline V CDR1 and CDR2: SGHVS, FQNEAQ. This CDR3 has 18 amino acids. DNA of the CDR3: TGTGCCAGCAGCTTAAGGCTAGCGGAGATAAGCTCCTACAATGAGCAGTTCTTC. Encoded protein: CASSLRLAEISSYNEQFF.

This sequence joins TRBV5-6 and TRBJ2-2, with 11 nucleotides matching TRBD2. The V and J ends lost 4 bases and 3 bases, in that order; junction bases with no gene match: 2. Germline V CDR1 and CDR2: SGHDT, YYEEEE. The CDR3 extends over 15 amino acids. The CDR3 spells CASSQLAGDTGELFF. The CDR3 nucleotides read TGTGCCAGCAGCCAACTAGCGGGGGACACCGGGGAGCTGTTTTTT.

V usage is TRBV7-2 and J usage is TRBJ2-5, with TRBD2 matching 9 bases. The J segment lost 5 bases and the V segment lost 5 bases, leaving 6 bases of the junction unmatched. The germline gives CDR1 SGHTA, CDR2 FQGNSA. The CDR3 is made up of 14 amino acids. CDR3 residues: CASSQWSGGETQYF. The CDR3 coding sequence is TGTGCCAGCAGCCAATGGAGCGGGGGGGAGACCCAGTACTTC.

This chain joins TRBV28 and TRBJ2-3, with D perhaps matching TRBD2 (5 bases). V lost 5 bases and J 11 bases, leaving 11 bases between the germline ends. The germline V gene encodes CDR1 MDHEN and CDR2 SYDVKM. CDR3 size: 11 residues. CDR3 region: CASSRLAGQYF. Here the CDR3 DNA reads TGTGCCAGCAGTCGACTCGCGGGGCAGTATTTT.

V is TRBV19 and J is TRBJ1-6; 9 bases align to TRBD1. The CDR3 runs 15 residues. The trim removed 8 bases at V and 7 bases at J, leaving 9 bases unmatched. Germline V gene lookup returns CDR1 LNHDA and CDR2 SQIVND (reference sequence). The CDR3 region is CASRQGVSNNSPLHF. The DNA of the CDR3 is TGTGCCAGTCGACAGGGGGTGTCGAACAATTCACCCCTCCACTTT.

The V call is TRBV25-1, the J call TRBJ1-1; D remains ambiguous. The CDR3 is 15 residues long. The germline gives CDR1 MGHDK, CDR2 SYGVNS. Trimming stripped 1 base from V and 7 bases from J, with 16 bases between. CDR3 sequence reads: CASSESVVTGFEAFF. The CDR3 bases are TGTGCCAGCAGTGAATCGGTGGTCACTGGATTTGAAGCTTTCTTT.